This T cell receptor (beta chain) was recovered during a study of T cell responses to AZD1222 COVID-19 vaccine. Study-level findings and limits: Donors were chiefly white British, with a greater number of females, and clonal diversity was perhaps underestimated. Mapped onto spike, vaccine-associated CD4 TCRs spanned it and were dominant at 160-218 and 743-854.

Notes on this clone: The antigen is undetermined.

Data came from immunoSEQ multiplex PCR; TCRdb stores just in-frame clones and leaves some out. The sample holds under 140,000 clones, 70% to 90% seen once. Second-dose intervals of approximately 4 or approximately 12 weeks were pooled. This CDR3 is 15 amino acids long. Germline CDR1 MNHEY, CDR2 SVGAGI. The germline V and J ends were trimmed by 5 bases and 5 bases, with 15 bases remaining between them. The chain recombines TRBV6-5 with TRBJ1-4; tentative D call: TRBD1 (6 bases). The clonotype comes from an adult who received the AZD1222 COVID-19 vaccine. This specimen was peripheral blood, taken 28 days after the second AZD1222 dose. The CDR3 region is CASSRNTGSNEKLFF. CDR3 DNA sequence: TGTGCCAGCAGTCGGAATACAGGGTCGAATGAAAAACTGTTTTTT.